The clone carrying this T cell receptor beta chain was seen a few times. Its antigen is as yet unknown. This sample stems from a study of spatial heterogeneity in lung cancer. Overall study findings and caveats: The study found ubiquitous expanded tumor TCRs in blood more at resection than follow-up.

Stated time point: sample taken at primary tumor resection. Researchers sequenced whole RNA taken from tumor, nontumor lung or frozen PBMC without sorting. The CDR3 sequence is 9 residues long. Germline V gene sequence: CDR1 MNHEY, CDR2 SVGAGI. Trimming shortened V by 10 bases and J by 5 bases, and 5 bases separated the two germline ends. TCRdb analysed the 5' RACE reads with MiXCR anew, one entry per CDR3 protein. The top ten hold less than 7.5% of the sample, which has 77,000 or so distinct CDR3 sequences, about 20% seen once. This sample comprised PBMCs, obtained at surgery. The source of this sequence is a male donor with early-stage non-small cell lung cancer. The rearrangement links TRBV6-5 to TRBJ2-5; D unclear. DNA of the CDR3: TGTGCCAATGGTGAGACCCAGTACTTC. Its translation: CANGETQYF.